The clone carrying this T cell receptor beta chain has just a few counts. Its specificity is unknown. This sample was taken from a study of radiotherapy plus CTLA-4 blockade in lung cancer. The study, taken as a whole, reports: Tumor-origin TCR clones grew in blood after radiotherapy plus ipilimumab.

TCRdb keeps only in-frame clones here, not all; method: immunoSEQ multiplex PCR. Among more than 50,000 clones listed, more than 70% were seen once. CDR1 is ENHRY and CDR2 is SYGVKD in the germline V gene. The CDR3 totals 12 residues. With 7 bases clipped from V and 5 bases from J, the junction kept 3 bases outside the gene matches. Alongside CTLA-4 blockade with ipilimumab, patients with chemo-refractory metastatic non-small-cell lung cancer received focal radiation. The sequenced sample was peripheral blood, obtained from a patient treated with radiotherapy plus ipilimumab. V gene TRBV10-3 combines with J gene TRBJ2-7, with TRBD1 identical over 9 bases. This receptor was obtained from a human donor with non-small cell lung cancer who had a complete response to radiotherapy plus ipilimumab. CDR3 DNA sequence: TGTGCCATCATGGGACAGGGCCACGAGCAGTACTTC. Protein: CAIMGQGHEQYF.